What follows are 8 T cell receptor beta chains derived from one specimen sequenced in a study of technical replicates of blood from a few donors. Repertoires were generated with immunoSEQ multiplex PCR, while TCRdb's copy carries only in-frame clones and drops some. The sample consists of tens of thousands of clones, 95% to 98% of them appearing once. The sequenced material came from T cells isolated from PBMCs. The receptors derive from a human donor in good health.

This chain uses TRBV19 with TRBJ2-7; D is unclear. The CDR3 is 13 residues long. Germline V gene sequence: CDR1 LNHDA, CDR2 SQIVND (reference sequence). Trimming took 2 bases from V and 6 from J, leaving 11 bases between them. In DNA, the CDR3 is TGTGCCAGTAGTATAAACCGGTCGGGCGAGCAGTACTTC. Protein product: CASSINRSGEQYF.

This chain uses TRBV5-8 with TRBJ2-5; TRBD1 aligns across 7 bases. CDR1 SGHTS and CDR2 YDEGEE come from the germline V gene. Trimming removed 5 bases from V and 5 bases from J; junction bases left unmatched: 12. CDR3 length equals 15 residues. The CDR3 DNA reads TGTGCCAGCAGTTTTTTACGACAGGGCAGCGAGACCCAGTACTTC. This sequence encodes CASSFLRQGSETQYF.

This clone was seen once. This chain joins TRBV2 and TRBJ1-1; maybe TRBD1 (5 bases). This CDR3 spans 13 amino acids. V dropped 3 bases and J dropped 3 bases, with 8 bases sitting between them. CDR1 SNHLY and CDR2 FYNNEI come from the germline V gene. The CDR3 loop is CASSDGGDTEAFF. The DNA for the CDR3 is TGTGCCAGCAGTGACGGGGGGGACACTGAAGCTTTCTTT.

The chain carries TRBV6-1 and TRBJ2-5; 15 nucleotides line up with TRBD2. V lost 11 bases to trimming and J lost 4 bases; unmatched junction nucleotides: 8. The CDR3 is made up of 15 amino acids. Germline loops: CDR1 MNHNS, CDR2 SASEGT. CDR3 in DNA: TGTGCCGGGTGGACTAGCGGGAGGGGCGGAGAGACCCAGTACTTC. Its translation is CAGWTSGRGGETQYF.

J is TRBJ2-7 and V is TRBV11-1, with D unclear. CDR1 is SGHAT and CDR2 is FQDESV in the germline V gene (reference sequence). This CDR3 has 13 residues. Trimming stripped 5 bases from V and 4 bases from J, with 12 bases between. This chain's CDR3 is CASSPDSPYEQYF. The CDR3 nucleotides read TGTGCCAGCAGCCCTGACTCTCCATACGAGCAGTACTTC.

To note about this clone: Germline is not matched at one junction end, which may reflect a read error. V gene TRBV6-1 combines with J gene TRBJ1-2; TRBD1 agrees at 8 bases. This CDR3 region has 13 residues. Per germline, CDR1 MNHNS and CDR2 SASEGT. The CDR3 region has the DNA TGTGCCAGCAGCGAAGACAGGGGCCTTGGCTACACCTTC. Translating gives CASSEDRGLGYTF.

The chain carries TRBV27 and TRBJ1-1; a possible D gene is TRBD1 (6 bases). Looked up from germline, CDR1 is MNHEY and CDR2 is SMNVEV (reference sequence). The CDR3 has 14 residues. V lost 3 bases and J 5 bases, leaving 13 bases between the germline ends. CDR3 protein: CASSFGGQRTEAFF. The CDR3 region has the DNA TGTGCCAGCAGTTTCGGGGGGCAAAGGACTGAAGCTTTCTTT.

V gene TRBV4-1 combines with J gene TRBJ1-2; 12 bases are shared with TRBD1. This CDR3 is 18 amino acids long. The ends lost 0 bases at V and 3 bases at J; junction bases unmatched: 8. Looked up from germline, CDR1 is MGHRA and CDR2 is YSYEKL. The CDR3: CASSQERGQGALDYGYTF. CDR3 in DNA: TGCGCCAGCAGCCAAGAAAGGGGACAGGGGGCTTTGGACTATGGCTACACCTTC.